The present T cell receptor (beta chain) was sequenced within a study of blood T cell repertoires in COVID-19. The CDR3 is 17 amino acids. Germline V gene data show CDR1 as MGHRA and CDR2 as YSYEKL. The J segment lost 0 bases and the V segment lost 1 base, leaving 8 bases of the junction unmatched. Clones were read by immunoSEQ multiplex PCR, and TCRdb kept only the in-frame ones, dropping some. The data show roughly 480,000 clones, 89% seen once. J is TRBJ1-2 and V is TRBV4-1, with 7 bases matching TRBD1. Sequencing was carried out using peripheral blood. This sequence originates from a man younger than 30 with COVID-19, enrolled during active disease. CDR3 residues: CASSQGDRVLANYGYTF. As DNA, the CDR3 is TGCGCCAGCAGCCAAGGGGACAGAGTCTTAGCTAACTATGGCTACACCTTC.